This T cell receptor beta chain was documented in a study of cytomegalovirus exposure and HLA in healthy donors. The study, taken as a whole, reports: Using the classifier, cytomegalovirus status was reportedly diagnosed with high specificity and sensitivity.

V was cut by 5 bases and J by 0 bases, with 13 bases left in between. This CDR3 comprises 15 residues. Looked up from germline, CDR1 is MNHEY and CDR2 is SVGAGI. The PCR employed 60 Vbeta primers together with 13 Jbeta primers. Libraries were prepared by immunoSEQ multiplex PCR; TCRdb keeps only in-frame clonotypes and omits some of them. The sample contains about 200,000 clones, around 80% of which appear only once. Turning to this clone: The antigen is undetermined.

This sequence originates from a man in his forties in good health and CMV-seropositive. Sequencing input: PBMCs. The rearrangement joins TRBV6-5 to TRBJ1-2, with D possibly being TRBD1 (6 bases). The CDR3 protein is CASSSGQLANYGYTF. The CDR3 DNA reads TGTGCCAGCAGTAGCGGACAGCTTGCTAACTATGGCTACACCTTC.